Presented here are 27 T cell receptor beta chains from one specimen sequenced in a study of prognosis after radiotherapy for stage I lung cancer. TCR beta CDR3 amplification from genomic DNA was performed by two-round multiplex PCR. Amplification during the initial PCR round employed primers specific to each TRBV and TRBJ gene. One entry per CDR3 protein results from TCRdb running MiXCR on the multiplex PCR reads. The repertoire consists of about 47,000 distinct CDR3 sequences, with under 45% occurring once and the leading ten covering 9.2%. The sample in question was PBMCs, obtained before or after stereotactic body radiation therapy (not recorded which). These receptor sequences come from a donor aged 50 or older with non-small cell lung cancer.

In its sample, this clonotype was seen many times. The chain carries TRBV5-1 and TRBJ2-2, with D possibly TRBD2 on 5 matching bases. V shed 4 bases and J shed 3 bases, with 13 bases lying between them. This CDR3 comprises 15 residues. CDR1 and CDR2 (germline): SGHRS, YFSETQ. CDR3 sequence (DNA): TGCGCCAGCAGCCCGGCGGGCACCGACACCGGGGAGCTGTTTTTT. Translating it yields CASSPAGTDTGELFF.

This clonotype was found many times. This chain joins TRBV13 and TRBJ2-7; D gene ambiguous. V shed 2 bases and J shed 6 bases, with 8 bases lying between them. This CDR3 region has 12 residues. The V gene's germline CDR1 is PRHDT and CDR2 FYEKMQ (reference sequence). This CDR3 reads CASSLRVPEQYF. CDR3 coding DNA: TGTGCCAGCAGCTTAAGAGTCCCCGAGCAGTACTTC.

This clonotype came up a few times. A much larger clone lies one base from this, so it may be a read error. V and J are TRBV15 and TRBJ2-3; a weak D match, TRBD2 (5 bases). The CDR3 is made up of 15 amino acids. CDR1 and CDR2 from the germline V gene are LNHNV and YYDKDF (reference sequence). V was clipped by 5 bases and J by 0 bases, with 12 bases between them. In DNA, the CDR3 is TGTGCCACCAGCGGAGTAGGCGGGAGCACAGATACGCAGTATTTT. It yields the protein CATSGVGGSTDTQYF.

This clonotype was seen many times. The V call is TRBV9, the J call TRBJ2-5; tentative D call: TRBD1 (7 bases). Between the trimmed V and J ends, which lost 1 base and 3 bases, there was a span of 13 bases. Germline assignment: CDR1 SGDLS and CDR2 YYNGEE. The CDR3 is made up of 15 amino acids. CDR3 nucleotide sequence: TGTGCCAGCAGCGTATCTGGCAGGGGGGAAGAGACCCAGTACTTC. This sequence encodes CASSVSGRGEETQYF.

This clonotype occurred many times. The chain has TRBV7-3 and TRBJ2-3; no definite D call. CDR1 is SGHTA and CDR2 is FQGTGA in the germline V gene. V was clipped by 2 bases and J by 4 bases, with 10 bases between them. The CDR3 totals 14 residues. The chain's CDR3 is CASSLFEGSDTQYF. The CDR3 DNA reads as TGTGCCAGCAGCTTATTTGAAGGCTCAGATACGCAGTATTTT.

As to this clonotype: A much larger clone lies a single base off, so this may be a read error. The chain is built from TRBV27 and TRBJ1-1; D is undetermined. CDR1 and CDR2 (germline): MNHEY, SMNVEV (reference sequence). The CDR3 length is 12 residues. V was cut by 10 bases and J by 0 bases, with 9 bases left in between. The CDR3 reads CAISTVNTEAFF. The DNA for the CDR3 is TGTGCCATCAGCACAGTGAACACTGAAGCTTTCTTT.

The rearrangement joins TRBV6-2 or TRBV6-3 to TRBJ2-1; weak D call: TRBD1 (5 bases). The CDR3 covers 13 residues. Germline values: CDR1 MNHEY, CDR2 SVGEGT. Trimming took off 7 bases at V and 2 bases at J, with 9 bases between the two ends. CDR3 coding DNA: TGTGCCAGCATGGACATGGCCTACAATGAGCAGTTCTTC. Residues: CASMDMAYNEQFF.

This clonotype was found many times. In DNA, the CDR3 is TGTGCCAGCAGTCCCCGAACAGGGGCGAACACTGAAGCTTTCTTT. Translated: CASSPRTGANTEAFF. The rearrangement joins TRBV27 to TRBJ1-1; 7 nucleotides line up with TRBD1. The V segment lost 5 bases and the J segment 1 base; nucleotides outside the gene matches: 7. Germline CDR1 reads MNHEY; CDR2 reads SMNVEV (reference sequence). The CDR3 has 15 amino acids.

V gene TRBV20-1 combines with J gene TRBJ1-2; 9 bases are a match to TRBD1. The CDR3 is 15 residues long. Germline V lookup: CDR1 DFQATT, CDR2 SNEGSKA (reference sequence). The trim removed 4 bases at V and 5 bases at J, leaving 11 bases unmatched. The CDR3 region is CSATKGTGTVYGYTF. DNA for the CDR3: TGCAGTGCTACAAAAGGGACAGGGACTGTATATGGCTACACCTTC.

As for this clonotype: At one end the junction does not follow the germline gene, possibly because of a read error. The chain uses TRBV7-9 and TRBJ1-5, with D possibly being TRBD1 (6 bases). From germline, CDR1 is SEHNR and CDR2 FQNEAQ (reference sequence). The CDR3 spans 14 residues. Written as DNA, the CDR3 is TGTGCCAGCAGTCCGGACAGTCCCAATCATCCCCAGCATTTT. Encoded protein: CASSPDSPNHPQHF.

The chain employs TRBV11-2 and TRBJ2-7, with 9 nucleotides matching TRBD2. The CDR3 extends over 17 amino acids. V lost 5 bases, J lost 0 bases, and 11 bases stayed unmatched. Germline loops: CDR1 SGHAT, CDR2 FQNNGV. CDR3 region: CASSQESGTSISYEQYF. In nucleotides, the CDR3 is TGTGCCAGCAGCCAAGAGTCCGGGACTAGCATCTCCTACGAGCAGTACTTC.

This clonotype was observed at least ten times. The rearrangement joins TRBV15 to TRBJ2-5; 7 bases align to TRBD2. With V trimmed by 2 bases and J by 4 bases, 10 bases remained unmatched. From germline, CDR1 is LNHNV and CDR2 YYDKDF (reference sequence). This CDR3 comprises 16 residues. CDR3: CATSRLTRTSPETQYF. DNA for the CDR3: TGTGCCACCAGCAGACTCACCCGGACTAGTCCAGAGACCCAGTACTTC.

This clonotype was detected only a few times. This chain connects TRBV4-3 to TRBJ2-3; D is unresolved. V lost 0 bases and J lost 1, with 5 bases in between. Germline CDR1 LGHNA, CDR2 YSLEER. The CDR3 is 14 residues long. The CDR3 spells CASSQDLCTDTQYF. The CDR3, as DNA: TGCGCCAGCAGCCAAGATCTTTGCACAGATACGCAGTATTTT.

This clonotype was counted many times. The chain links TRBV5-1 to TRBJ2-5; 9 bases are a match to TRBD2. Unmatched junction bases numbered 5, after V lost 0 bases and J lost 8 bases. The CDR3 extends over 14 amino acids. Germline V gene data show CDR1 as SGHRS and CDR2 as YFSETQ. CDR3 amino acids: CASSLDAAGGTQYF. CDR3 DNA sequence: TGCGCCAGCAGCTTGGATGCAGCGGGAGGAACCCAGTACTTC.

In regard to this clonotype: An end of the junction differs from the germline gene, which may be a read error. In DNA form, the CDR3 reads TGTGCTAGCAGCTTAGTGTTAGGTTCTGTAGAGACCCAGTACTTC. Amino acids: CASSLVLGSVETQYF. V usage is TRBV7-7 and J usage is TRBJ2-5, with D unclear. The germline V gene has CDR1 SSHAT and CDR2 FNYEAQ (reference sequence). The CDR3 is made up of 15 amino acids.

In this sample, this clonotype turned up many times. The CDR3 nucleotides are TGTGCCAGCAGCCAAAAGTGGCAGGGGATCAACAATACGCAGTATTTT. Translated, it gives CASSQKWQGINNTQYF. V is TRBV3-1 and J is TRBJ2-3, with TRBD1 as a possible D gene (6 bases). The V gene's germline CDR1 is LGHDT and CDR2 YNNKEL (reference sequence). V was shortened by 2 bases and J by 7 bases, with 19 bases between the two germline ends. The CDR3 has 16 residues.

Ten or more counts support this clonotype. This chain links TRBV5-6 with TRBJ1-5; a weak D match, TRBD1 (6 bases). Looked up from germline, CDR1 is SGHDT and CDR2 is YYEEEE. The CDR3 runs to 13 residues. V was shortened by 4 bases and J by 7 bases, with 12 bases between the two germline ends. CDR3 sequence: CASSTTGTQPQHF. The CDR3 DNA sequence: TGTGCCAGCAGCACTACAGGGACCCAGCCCCAGCATTTT.

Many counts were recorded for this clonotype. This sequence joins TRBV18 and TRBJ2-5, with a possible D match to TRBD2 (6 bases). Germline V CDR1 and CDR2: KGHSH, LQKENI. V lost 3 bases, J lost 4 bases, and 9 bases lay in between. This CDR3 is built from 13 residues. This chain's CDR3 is CASSPDYLETQYF. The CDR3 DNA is TGTGCCAGCTCACCGGACTATTTAGAGACCCAGTACTTC.

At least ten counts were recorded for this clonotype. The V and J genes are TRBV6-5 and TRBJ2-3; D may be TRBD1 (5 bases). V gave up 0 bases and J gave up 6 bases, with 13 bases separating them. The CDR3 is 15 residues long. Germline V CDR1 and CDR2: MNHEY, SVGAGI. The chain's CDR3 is CASSYSGPGMDTQYF. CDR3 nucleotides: TGTGCCAGCAGTTACTCTGGACCAGGGATGGATACGCAGTATTTT.

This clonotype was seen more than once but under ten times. The CDR3 region has the DNA TGTGCCAGCAGCTTCGACTACACAGATACGCAGCATTTT. It is translated as CASSFDYTDTQHF. The V and J genes are TRBV7-2 and TRBJ2-3; no firm D call. The J call may not be correct, given that the DNA end is closer to TRBJ1-5. Germline loops: CDR1 SGHTA, CDR2 FQGNSA. The CDR3 has 13 residues.

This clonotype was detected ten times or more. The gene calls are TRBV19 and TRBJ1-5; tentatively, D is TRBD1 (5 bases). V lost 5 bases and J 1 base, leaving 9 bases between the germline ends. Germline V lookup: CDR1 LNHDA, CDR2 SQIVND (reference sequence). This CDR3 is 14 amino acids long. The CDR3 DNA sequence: TGTGCCAGTAGTTCGCAGGGAAGCAATCAGCCCCAGCATTTT. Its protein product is CASSSQGSNQPQHF.

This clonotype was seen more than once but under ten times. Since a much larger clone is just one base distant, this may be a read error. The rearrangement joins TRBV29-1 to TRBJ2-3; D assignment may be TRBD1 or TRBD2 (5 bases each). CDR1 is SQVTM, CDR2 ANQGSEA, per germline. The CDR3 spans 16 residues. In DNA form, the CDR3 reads TGCAGCGTTCCGAGGGGATCTGGGGCTAGCACATATACGCAGTATTTT. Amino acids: CSVPRGSGASTYTQYF.

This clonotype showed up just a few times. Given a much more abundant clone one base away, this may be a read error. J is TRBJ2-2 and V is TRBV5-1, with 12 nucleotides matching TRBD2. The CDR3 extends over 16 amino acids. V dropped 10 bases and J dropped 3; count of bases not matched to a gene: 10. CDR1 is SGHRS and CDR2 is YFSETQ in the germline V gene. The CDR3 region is CAGSTSGSADTGELFF. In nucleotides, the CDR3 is TGCGCCGGCTCGACTAGCGGGAGCGCGGACACCGGGGAGCTGTTTTTT.

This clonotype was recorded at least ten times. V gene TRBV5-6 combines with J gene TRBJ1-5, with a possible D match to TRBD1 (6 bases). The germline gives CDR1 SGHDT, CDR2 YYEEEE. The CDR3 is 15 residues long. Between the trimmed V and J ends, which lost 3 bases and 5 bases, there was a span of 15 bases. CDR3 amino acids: CASSSSGQVYQPQHF. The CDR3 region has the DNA TGTGCCAGCAGCTCTTCGGGACAAGTCTATCAGCCCCAGCATTTT.

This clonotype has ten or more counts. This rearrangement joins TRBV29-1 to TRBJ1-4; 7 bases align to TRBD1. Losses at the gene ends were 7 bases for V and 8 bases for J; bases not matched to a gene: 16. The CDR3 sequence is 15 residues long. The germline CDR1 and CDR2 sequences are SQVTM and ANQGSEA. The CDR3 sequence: CSALQERGRGEKLFF. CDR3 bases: TGCAGCGCCTTACAGGAAAGGGGGCGAGGAGAAAAACTGTTTTTT.

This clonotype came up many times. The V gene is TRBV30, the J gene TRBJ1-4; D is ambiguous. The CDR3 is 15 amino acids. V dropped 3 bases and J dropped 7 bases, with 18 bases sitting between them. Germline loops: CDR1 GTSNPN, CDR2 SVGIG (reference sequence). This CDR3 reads CAWSNPSTNGEKLFF. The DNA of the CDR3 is TGTGCCTGGAGCAACCCTAGCACCAATGGTGAAAAACTGTTTTTT.

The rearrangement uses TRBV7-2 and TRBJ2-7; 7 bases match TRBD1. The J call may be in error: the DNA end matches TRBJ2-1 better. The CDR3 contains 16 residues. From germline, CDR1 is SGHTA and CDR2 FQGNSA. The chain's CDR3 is CASSAQTGQWLYEQFF. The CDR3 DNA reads TGTGCCAGCAGCGCACAAACGGGACAGTGGCTCTACGAGCAGTTCTTC.